This T cell receptor beta chain was profiled in a study of T cells after yellow fever vaccination (dated by TCRdb to between 2019 and 2020). Regarding the study in general: Libraries from fractions with low cell numbers were prepared with the SMART-Seq v4 Ultra Low Input RNA kit. To follow T-cell clones before and after primary and booster YFV17D yellow fever vaccination, bulk TCR alpha and beta repertoires were sequenced over time. Blood was drawn at multiple timepoints before and after primary and secondary immunization, with bulk PBMC replicates and cell subsets isolated. Two healthy male donors made up the cohort, one aged 18 to 29 years and the other aged 30 to 39 years. The research as a whole found: A small fraction of clonotypes showed up in both the CD4 and CD8 compartments, probably as a result of convergent recombination. The study included only two donors, which limits how far the findings can be generalized. Most clones expanded after primary vaccination (around 96% of CD4 and roughly 91% of CD8) were re-detected after the booster, suggesting that broad memory maintenance occurred. The secondary T-cell response was weaker than the primary response but faster, peaking on day 5 instead of day 15. FACS-sorted repertoires could contain abundant contaminating clonotypes from the bulk population, so computational filtering was required.

Synthesis of TCR cDNA relied on 5'RACE template switching, a step that introduced a universal primer site along with unique molecular identifiers. Priming for cDNA synthesis came from both the TCR alpha and TCR beta constant segments. Library amplification used two PCR steps, and the second PCR step added sample barcodes and sequencing adapters. Libraries were sequenced on Illumina HiSeq 2500 (2x100 bp) or NovaSeq (2x150 bp). The authors' pipeline ran thus. Reads were demultiplexed and collapsed into UMI consensus sequences with MIGEC, and V(D)J alignment was performed with MiXCR. Clonotypes responding to the vaccine were identified with edgeR on replicate PBMC samples, with the criteria of FDR below 0.01 and a log2 fold change above 5 up to day 15. Each bulk clonotype was labeled CD4 or CD8 based on which sequenced repertoire, CD4 or CD8, contained the clonotype at higher abundance. TCRdb reprocessing: public reads trimmed at Q25 with fastp, clones called with MiXCR, in-frame beta chains kept. Under each unique CDR3 protein, matching rows form one entry showing the most common genes and DNA. None of the V and J calls come from the authors' own analysis; TCRdb made them. The table for this sample lists approximately 300,000 distinct CDR3 sequences; 6.8% of them were counted only once. 15% to 20% of the sample is in the top ten clones.

The CDR3, cysteine through phenylalanine, is 17 amino acids long. CDR3 DNA is the only sequence kept; it has 51 bases, read in frame from the first base. Based on the germline V gene, the CDR1 and CDR2 sequences are SGHVS and FNYEAQ. The junction shows trimming of 1 base on V and 1 base on J, and the gene matches do not reach 3 bases of it. This specimen's treatment or condition label, interpreted: live attenuated yellow fever vaccine strain. At each blood-draw timepoint, two biological replicates of bulk PBMCs were collected. A standard Ficoll-Paque protocol was used to isolate PBMCs from peripheral blood. TriZol was used to extract RNA from bulk PBMCs, CD4 and CD8 fractions, and dextramer-positive and dextramer-negative fractions. Notes on this clonotype: Its target antigen remains unknown. No qualities accompany the bases; no much larger clone lies one base away.

This TCR was recovered from a man aged 18-30 years who received the YFV17D yellow fever vaccine. The chain is assembled from TRBV7-6 and TRBJ2-1; 11 central nucleotides agree with TRBD2. This material consisted of PBMCs, taken 45 days after the first yellow fever vaccination. The DNA sequence follows: TGTGCCAGCAGCTTAGTGGGGACTAGCGGATCCTACAATGAGCAGTTCTTC. Translated, it gives CASSLVGTSGSYNEQFF.